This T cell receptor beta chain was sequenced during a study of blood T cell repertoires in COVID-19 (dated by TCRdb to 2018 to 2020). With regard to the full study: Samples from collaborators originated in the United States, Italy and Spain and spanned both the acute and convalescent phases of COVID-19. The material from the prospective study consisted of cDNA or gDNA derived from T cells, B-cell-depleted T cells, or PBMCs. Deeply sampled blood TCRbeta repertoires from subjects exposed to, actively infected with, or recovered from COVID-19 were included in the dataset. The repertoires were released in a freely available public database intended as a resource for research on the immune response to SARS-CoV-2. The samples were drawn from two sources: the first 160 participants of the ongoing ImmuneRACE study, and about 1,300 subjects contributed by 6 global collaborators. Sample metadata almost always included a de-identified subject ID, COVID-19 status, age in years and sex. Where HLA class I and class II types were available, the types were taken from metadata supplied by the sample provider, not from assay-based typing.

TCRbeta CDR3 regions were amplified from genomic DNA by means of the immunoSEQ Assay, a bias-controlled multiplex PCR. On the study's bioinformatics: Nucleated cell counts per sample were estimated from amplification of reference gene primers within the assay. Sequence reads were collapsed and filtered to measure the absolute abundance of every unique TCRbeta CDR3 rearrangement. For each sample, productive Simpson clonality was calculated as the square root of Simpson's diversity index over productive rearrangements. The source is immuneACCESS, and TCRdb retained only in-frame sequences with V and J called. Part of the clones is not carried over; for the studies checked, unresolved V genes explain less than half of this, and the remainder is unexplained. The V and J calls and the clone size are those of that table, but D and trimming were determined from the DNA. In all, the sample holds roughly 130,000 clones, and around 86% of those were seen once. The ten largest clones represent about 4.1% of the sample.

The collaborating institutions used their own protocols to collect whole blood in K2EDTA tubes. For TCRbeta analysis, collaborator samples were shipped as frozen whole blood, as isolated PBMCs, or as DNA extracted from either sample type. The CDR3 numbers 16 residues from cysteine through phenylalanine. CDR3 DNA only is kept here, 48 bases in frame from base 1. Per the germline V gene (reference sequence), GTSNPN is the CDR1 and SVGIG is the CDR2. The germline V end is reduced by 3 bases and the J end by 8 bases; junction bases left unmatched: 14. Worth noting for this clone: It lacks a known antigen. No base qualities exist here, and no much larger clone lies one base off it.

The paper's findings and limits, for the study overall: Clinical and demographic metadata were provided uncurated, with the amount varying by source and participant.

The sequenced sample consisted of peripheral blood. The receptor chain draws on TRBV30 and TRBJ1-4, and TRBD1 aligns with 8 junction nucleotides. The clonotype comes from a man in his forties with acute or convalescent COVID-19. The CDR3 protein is CAWRRLRQGQQEKLFF. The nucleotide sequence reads TGTGCCTGGAGGCGCTTGAGACAGGGGCAACAGGAAAAACTGTTTTTT.